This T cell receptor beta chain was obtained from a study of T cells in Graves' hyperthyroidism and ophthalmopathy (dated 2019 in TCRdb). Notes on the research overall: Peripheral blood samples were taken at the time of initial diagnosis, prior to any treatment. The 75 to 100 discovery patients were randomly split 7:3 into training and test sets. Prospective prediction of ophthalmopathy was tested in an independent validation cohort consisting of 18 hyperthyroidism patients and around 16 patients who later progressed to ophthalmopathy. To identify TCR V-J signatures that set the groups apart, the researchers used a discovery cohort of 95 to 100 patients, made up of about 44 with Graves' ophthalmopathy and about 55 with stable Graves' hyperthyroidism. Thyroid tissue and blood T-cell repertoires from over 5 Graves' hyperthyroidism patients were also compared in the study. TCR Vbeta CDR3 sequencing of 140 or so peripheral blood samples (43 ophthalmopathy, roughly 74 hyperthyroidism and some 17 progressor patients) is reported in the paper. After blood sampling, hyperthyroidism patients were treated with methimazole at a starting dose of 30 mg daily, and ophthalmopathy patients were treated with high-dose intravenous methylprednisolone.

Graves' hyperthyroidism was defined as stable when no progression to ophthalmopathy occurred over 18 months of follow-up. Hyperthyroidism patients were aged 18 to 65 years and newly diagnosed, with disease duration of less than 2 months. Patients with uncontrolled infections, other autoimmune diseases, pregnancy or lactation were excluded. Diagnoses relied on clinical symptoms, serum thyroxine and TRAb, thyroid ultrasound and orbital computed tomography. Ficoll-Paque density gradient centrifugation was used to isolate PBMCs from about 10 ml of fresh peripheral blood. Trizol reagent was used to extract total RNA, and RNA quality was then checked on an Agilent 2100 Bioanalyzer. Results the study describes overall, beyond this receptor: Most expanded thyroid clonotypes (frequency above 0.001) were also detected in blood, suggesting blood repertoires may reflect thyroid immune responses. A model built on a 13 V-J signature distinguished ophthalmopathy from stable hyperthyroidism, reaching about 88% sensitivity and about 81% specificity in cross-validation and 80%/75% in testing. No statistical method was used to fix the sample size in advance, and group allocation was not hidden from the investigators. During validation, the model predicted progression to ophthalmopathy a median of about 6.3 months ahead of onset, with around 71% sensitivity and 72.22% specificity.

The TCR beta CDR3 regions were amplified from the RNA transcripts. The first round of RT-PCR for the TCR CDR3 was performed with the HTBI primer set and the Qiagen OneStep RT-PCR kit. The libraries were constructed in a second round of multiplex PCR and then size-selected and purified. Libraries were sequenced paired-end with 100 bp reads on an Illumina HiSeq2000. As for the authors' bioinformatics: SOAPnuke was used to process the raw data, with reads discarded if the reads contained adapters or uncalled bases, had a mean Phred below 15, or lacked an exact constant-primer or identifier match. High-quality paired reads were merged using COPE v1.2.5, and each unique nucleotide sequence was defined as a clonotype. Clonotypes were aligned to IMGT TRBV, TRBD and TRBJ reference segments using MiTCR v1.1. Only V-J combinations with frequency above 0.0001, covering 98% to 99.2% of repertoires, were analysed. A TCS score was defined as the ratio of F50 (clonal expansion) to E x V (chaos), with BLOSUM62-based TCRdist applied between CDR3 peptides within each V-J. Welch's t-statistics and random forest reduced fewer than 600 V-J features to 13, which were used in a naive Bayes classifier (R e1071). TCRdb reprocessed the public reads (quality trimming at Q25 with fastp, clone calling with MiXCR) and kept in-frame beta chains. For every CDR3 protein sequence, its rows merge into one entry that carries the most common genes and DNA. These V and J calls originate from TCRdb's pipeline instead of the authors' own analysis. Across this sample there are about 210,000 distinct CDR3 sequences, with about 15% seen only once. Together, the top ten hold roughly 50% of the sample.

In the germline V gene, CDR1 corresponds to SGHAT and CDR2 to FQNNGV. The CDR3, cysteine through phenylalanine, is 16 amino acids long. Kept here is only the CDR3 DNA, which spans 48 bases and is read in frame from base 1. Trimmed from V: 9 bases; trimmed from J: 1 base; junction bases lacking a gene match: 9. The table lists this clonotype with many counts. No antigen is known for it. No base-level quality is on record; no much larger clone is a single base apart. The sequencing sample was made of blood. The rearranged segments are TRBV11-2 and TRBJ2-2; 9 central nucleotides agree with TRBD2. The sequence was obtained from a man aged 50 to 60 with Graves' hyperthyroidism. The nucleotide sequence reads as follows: TGTGCCAGTTATGACGGCGGGAGGGGGAACACCGGGGAGCTGTTTTTT. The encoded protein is CASYDGGRGNTGELFF.